The clone carrying this T cell receptor (beta chain) was observed at least ten times. CDR3 size: 13 residues. Germline loops: CDR1 SEHNR, CDR2 FQNEAQ (reference sequence). V shed 8 bases and J shed 5 bases, with 15 bases lying between them. This sample stems from a study of Graves' ophthalmopathy and Graves' hyperthyroidism. RNA transcripts provided the template for amplifying TCR beta CDR3 regions. In the first round, RT-PCR was carried out with HTBI primers, and a multiplex PCR formed the second round. In TCRdb, the multiplex PCR reads were re-called with MiXCR into one record per CDR3 protein. The sample records 350,000 to 450,000 distinct CDR3 sequences, around 21% being singletons. Participants with hyperthyroidism, aged 18 to 65, were newly diagnosed with under 2 months' duration.

Input material: peripheral blood. The chain has TRBV7-9 and TRBJ2-5; TRBD1 or TRBD2 may be the D gene (6 bases each). This TCR was recovered from a woman younger than 30 with stable Graves' hyperthyroidism. CDR3 protein: CASAWGATETQYF. CDR3 nucleotides: TGTGCCAGCGCGTGGGGGGCGACGGAGACCCAGTACTTC.